The T cell receptor (beta chain) described here comes from a study of T cell clusters in autoimmune cytopenias. Overall study: A median of about 52,000 TRB reads per sample yielded a median around 2,000 distinct clonotypes.

Study findings and constraints: Clustering suggested that physiological T cell clusters were missing in primary autoimmune cytopenia patients.

Each sample's input was around 270 ng genomic DNA, some 40,000 genome equivalents. The CDR3 loop spans 15 amino acids. The germline gives CDR1 MNHEY, CDR2 SMNVEV (reference sequence). One tube held mixed TRB-A and TRB-B primer pools for touch-down PCR. TCRdb re-called the multiplex PCR reads and catalogs CDR3 proteins one per entry, DNA excluded. The sample holds thousands of distinct CDR3 sequences. This clonotype is medium-sized by frequency. No antigen is known for it. The clonotype originates from a human donor with an autoimmune cytopenia or autoimmune hepatitis (not recorded which). The sample was peripheral blood. The V call is TRBV27, the J call TRBJ2-1; with no DNA, the TCRdb D assignment of TRBD1 cannot be verified. The CDR3 protein is CASSLFGGGGNEQFF.